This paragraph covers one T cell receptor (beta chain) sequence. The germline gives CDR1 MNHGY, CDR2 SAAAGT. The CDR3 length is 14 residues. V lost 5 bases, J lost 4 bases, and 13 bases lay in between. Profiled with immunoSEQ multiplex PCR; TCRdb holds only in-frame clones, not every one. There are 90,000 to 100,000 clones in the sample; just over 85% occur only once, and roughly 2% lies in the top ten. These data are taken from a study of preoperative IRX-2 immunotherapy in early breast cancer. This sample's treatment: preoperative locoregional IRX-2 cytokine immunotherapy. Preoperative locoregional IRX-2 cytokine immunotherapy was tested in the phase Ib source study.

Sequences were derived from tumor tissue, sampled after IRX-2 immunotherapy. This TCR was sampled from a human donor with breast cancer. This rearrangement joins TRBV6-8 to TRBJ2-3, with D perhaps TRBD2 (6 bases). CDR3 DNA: TGTGCCAGCAGTGTGGAGGGAGGAGCAGATACGCAGTATTTT. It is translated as CASSVEGGADTQYF.